Shown below are 11 T cell receptor beta chains from a single sample sequenced in a study of T cells in Graves' hyperthyroidism and ophthalmopathy (dated by TCRdb to the late 2010s). Libraries were built with multiplex PCR. Sequencing was performed on an Illumina HiSeq 2000. The TCR beta CDR3 regions were amplified from the RNA transcripts. For the first round of RT-PCR on the TCR CDR3, the HTBI primer set was used together with the Qiagen OneStep RT-PCR kit. Using fastp at Q25 and MiXCR, TCRdb reprocessed the public reads and kept productive beta chains. Rows merge per CDR3 protein into single entries with the most common DNA and genes. This sample comprises some 490,000 distinct CDR3 sequences, 22% of them detected only once. The ten largest account for 45% to 55% of the sample. The sequenced sample was blood. The receptors were gathered from a woman in her 70s with Graves' ophthalmopathy.

This clonotype showed up many times. The chain joins TRBV28 to TRBJ1-2; possibly TRBD1 for D (6 bases). Germline CDR1 is MDHEN and CDR2 is SYDVKM. The CDR3 is made up of 15 amino acids. Trimming took off 2 bases at V and 8 bases at J, with 18 bases between the two ends. Here the CDR3 DNA reads TGTGCCAGCAGTTTAGGCACAGGGCGGACTAAAGGCTACACCTTC. Its translation is CASSLGTGRTKGYTF.

The chain uses TRBV7-3 and TRBJ2-3; 10 nucleotides align to TRBD2. The CDR3 runs to 15 residues. The germline V gene has CDR1 SGHTA and CDR2 FQGTGA. J gave up 0 bases and V 6 bases, and 3 bases lay outside the gene matches. For the CDR3, the DNA is TGTGCCAGCAGATCTAGCGGGAGAAGCACAGATACGCAGTATTTT. This sequence encodes CASRSSGRSTDTQYF. Complete variable domain (other parts from reference TRBV7-3 and TRBJ2-3): GAGVSQTPSNKVTEKGKYVELRCDPISGHTALYWYRQSLGQGPEFLIYFQGTGAADDSGLPNDRFFAVRPEGSVSTLKIQRTERGDSAVYLCASRSSGRSTDTQYFGPGTRLTVL.

This sequence joins TRBV11-3 and TRBJ2-2, with 12 bases aligning to TRBD1. Germline CDR1 and CDR2: SGHNT and YENEEA. After removal of 1 base from V and 2 bases from J, the junction contained 5 bases not matched to a gene. The CDR3 is made up of 18 amino acids. The CDR3 nucleotides read TGTGCCAGCAGCTTAGGACCCGGGACAGGGGGCAACACCGGGGAGCTGTTTTTT. This gives the protein CASSLGPGTGGNTGELFF.

This clonotype was seen many times. This chain links TRBV12-3 or TRBV12-4 with TRBJ1-2, with D perhaps matching TRBD1 (5 bases). There are 12 residues in the CDR3. V shed 6 bases and J shed 4 bases, with 9 bases lying between them. The CDR3 region is CASRRGPYGYTF. CDR3 in DNA: TGTGCCAGCAGGAGGGGTCCCTATGGCTACACCTTC.

The chain has TRBV6-1 and TRBJ1-5; TRBD1 might be the D (6 bases). V shed 6 bases and J shed 5 bases, with 11 bases lying between them. Germline CDR1 reads MNHNS; CDR2 reads SASEGT. The CDR3 totals 13 residues. CDR3 sequence: CASSRQVHQPQHF. The CDR3 DNA reads as TGTGCCAGCAGCCGACAGGTACATCAGCCCCAGCATTTT.

This sequence joins TRBV19 and TRBJ1-4; D gene ambiguous. The CDR3 totals 15 residues. V was pared by 1 base and J by 5 bases, with 11 bases between. CDR1 is LNHDA and CDR2 is SQIVND in the germline V gene (reference sequence). CDR3 amino acids: CASSIGHDGNEKLFF. CDR3 DNA: TGTGCCAGTAGTATAGGGCACGACGGAAATGAAAAACTGTTTTTT. The variable domain in full, completed from reference TRBV19 and TRBJ1-4, reads DGGITQSPKYLFRKEGQNVTLSCEQNLNHDAMYWYRQDPGQGLRLIYYSQIVNDFQKGDIAEGYSVSREKKESFPLTVTSAQKNPTAFYLCASSIGHDGNEKLFFGSGTQLSVL.

The chain joins TRBV20-1 to TRBJ2-3; 11 bases line up with TRBD2. This CDR3 region has 16 residues. Germline V gene sequence: CDR1 DFQATT, CDR2 SNEGSKA (reference sequence). J was trimmed by 5 bases and V by 6 bases; bases with no gene match: 13. The CDR3: CSAFGSGRAQRDTQYF. DNA for the CDR3: TGCAGTGCCTTCGGTAGCGGGAGGGCCCAGAGAGATACGCAGTATTTT.

This clonotype has a count of ten or more. The chain is built from TRBV28 and TRBJ2-2; D possibly corresponds to TRBD1 (6 bases). V was trimmed by 6 bases and J by 4 bases, leaving 12 bases between them. Germline V gene lookup returns CDR1 MDHEN and CDR2 SYDVKM. The CDR3 totals 14 residues. The CDR3 loop is CASRQGSTTGELFF. The DNA for the CDR3 is TGTGCCAGCAGGCAGGGGTCCACCACCGGGGAGCTGTTTTTT.

This clonotype was found a few times. The chain joins TRBV9 to TRBJ2-3, with 8 bases matching TRBD2. J lost 4 bases, V lost 0 bases, and 13 bases had no gene match. The length of the CDR3 is 18 residues. Per the germline V gene, CDR1 is SGDLS and CDR2 is YYNGEE. As DNA, the CDR3 is TGTGCCAGCAGCGTAGGCAGGGGAATCGGGGGACTAGCAGATACGCAGTATTTT. Translation gives CASSVGRGIGGLADTQYF.

A few counts support this clonotype. This rearrangement joins TRBV12-3 or TRBV12-4 to TRBJ2-5, with 14 nucleotides matching TRBD2. Trimming took 6 bases from V and 4 from J; bases not matched to a gene: 4. The CDR3 has 15 amino acids. Written as DNA, the CDR3 is TGTGCCAGCAGAGACGGACTAGCGGGGGGAGAGACCCAGTACTTC. This sequence encodes CASRDGLAGGETQYF.

The CDR3 loop reads CASSLDRGGDEQFF. The CDR3 DNA follows: TGTGCCAGCAGCTTAGATCGGGGAGGGGATGAGCAGTTCTTC. The chain couples TRBV11-2 to TRBJ2-1, with 7 bases fitting TRBD2. The germline CDR1 and CDR2 sequences are SGHAT and FQNNGV. This CDR3 has 14 amino acids. V lost 0 bases and J lost 8; bases outside the gene matches: 4.